A single sample gave rise to the 24 T cell receptor beta chains below, sequenced in a study of blood T cell repertoires in COVID-19. TCRdb keeps only in-frame clones here, not all; method: immunoSEQ multiplex PCR. This table holds about 110,000 clones, roughly nine tenths found once. Sequences were obtained from peripheral blood. Receptors were obtained from a man in his forties or fifties with acute or convalescent COVID-19.

The chain uses TRBV2 and TRBJ2-1; D gene uncertain. Germline V gene sequence: CDR1 SNHLY, CDR2 FYNNEI. V was shortened by 3 bases and J by 4 bases, with 4 bases between the two germline ends. The CDR3 is 12 amino acids. The CDR3 sequence is CASSDSYNEQFF. The DNA for the CDR3 is TGTGCCAGCAGTGACAGTTACAATGAGCAGTTCTTC.

The chain couples TRBV3-1 (or the pseudogene TRBV3-2) to TRBJ1-2, with 7 bases fitting TRBD1. Per the germline V gene, CDR1 is LGHDT and CDR2 is YNNKEL (reference sequence). V gave up 4 bases and J gave up 0 bases; unmatched junction bases: 5. The CDR3 consists of 15 residues. CDR3 in DNA: TGTGCCAGCAGCCTGAGGGACAGAGCTAACTATGGCTACACCTTC. This gives the protein CASSLRDRANYGYTF.

The chain has TRBV2 and TRBJ2-1, with D possibly being TRBD2 (6 bases). V lost 5 bases and J 0 bases, leaving 14 bases between the germline ends. Germline CDR1 and CDR2: SNHLY and FYNNEI. This CDR3 region has 16 residues. The CDR3 DNA sequence: TGTGCCAGCAGTCCTCTAGCGCTCCTCTCCTACAATGAGCAGTTCTTC. Protein sequence: CASSPLALLSYNEQFF.

The rearrangement links TRBV18 to TRBJ2-6, with TRBD1 as a possible D gene (5 bases). The germline V and J ends were trimmed by 3 bases and 0 bases, with 6 bases remaining between them. The CDR3 spans 15 residues. In germline, CDR1 is KGHSH, CDR2 LQKENI. CDR3 protein: CASSPDSSGANVLTF. CDR3 DNA: TGTGCCAGCTCACCTGACAGCTCTGGGGCCAACGTCCTGACTTTC.

The rearrangement links TRBV7-9 to TRBJ2-6, with a possible D match to TRBD1 (5 bases). The CDR3 loop spans 16 amino acids. V lost 2 bases to trimming and J lost 0 bases, with 8 bases between them. Germline V gene sequence: CDR1 SEHNR, CDR2 FQNEAQ (reference sequence). CDR3 protein: CASSLTGFSGANVLTF. The CDR3 region has the DNA TGTGCCAGCAGCTTAACAGGTTTCTCTGGGGCCAACGTCCTGACTTTC.

This clone was observed a single time. The chain joins TRBV2 to TRBJ2-1; 7 nucleotides line up with TRBD1. The CDR3 sequence is 15 residues long. CDR1 and CDR2 (germline): SNHLY, FYNNEI. V gave up 7 bases and J gave up 5 bases; unmatched junction bases: 11. The CDR3 DNA sequence: TGTGCCAGCACTGATGAGGGGGCCCTAAACAATGAGCAGTTCTTC. Encoded protein: CASTDEGALNNEQFF.

This chain links TRBV19 with TRBJ2-3; tentatively, D is TRBD2 (6 bases). In germline, CDR1 is LNHDA, CDR2 SQIVND (reference sequence). Between the trimmed V and J ends, which lost 8 bases and 0 bases, there was a span of 12 bases. The CDR3 has 14 residues. CDR3 in DNA: TGTGCCAGTGGAGGGCAGGGCAGCACAGATACGCAGTATTTT. Translating gives CASGGQGSTDTQYF.

The genes are TRBV11-1 and TRBJ1-1; TRBD1 is a possible D gene (5 bases). The CDR3 extends over 13 amino acids. Germline values: CDR1 SGHAT, CDR2 FQDESV (reference sequence). V gave up 0 bases and J gave up 8 bases, with 10 bases separating them. Here the CDR3 DNA reads TGTGCCAGCAGCTTAGCCGTCGACAGAGAAGCTTTCTTT. Protein: CASSLAVDREAFF.

In this sample, this clone turned up once. The chain combines TRBV18 with TRBJ1-5; no clear D gene. The V gene's germline CDR1 is KGHSH and CDR2 LQKENI. Between the trimmed V and J ends, which lost 2 bases and 5 bases, there was a span of 10 bases. CDR3 size: 14 residues. The CDR3 region has the DNA TGTGCCAGCTCACCAGCGGGTTCGGATCAGCCCCAGCATTTT. Its translation is CASSPAGSDQPQHF.

CDR3 nucleotide sequence: TGTGCCAGCTCACGATCGGGAGCTACCCCTAACTATGGCTACACCTTC. Encoded protein: CASSRSGATPNYGYTF. This rearrangement joins TRBV18 to TRBJ1-2, with D unresolved. V was trimmed by 4 bases and J by 0 bases, leaving 15 bases between them. The CDR3 consists of 16 residues. CDR1 is KGHSH and CDR2 is LQKENI in the germline V gene.

The V and J genes are TRBV6-6 and TRBJ1-2, with 7 bases that match TRBD1. The V and J ends lost 5 bases and 3 bases, in that order; junction bases with no gene match: 6. CDR3 length equals 14 residues. Germline CDR1 reads MNHNY; CDR2 reads SVGAGI (reference sequence). CDR3 DNA: TGTGCCAGCAGTCTAGGGACAGACTACTATGGCTACACCTTC. This sequence encodes CASSLGTDYYGYTF.

The V gene is TRBV7-8, the J gene TRBJ1-5, with D possibly being TRBD1 (6 bases). CDR1 and CDR2 (germline): SGHVS, FQNEAQ. This CDR3 is built from 14 residues. Trimming cost V 2 bases and J 11 bases, with 16 bases left between them. The CDR3 DNA sequence: TGTGCCAGCAGCTTACGGGACAACGCGGGGGCCCAGCATTTT. Encoded protein: CASSLRDNAGAQHF.

The chain uses TRBV3-1 (or the pseudogene TRBV3-2) and TRBJ1-3; D not resolved. The germline V gene has CDR1 LGHDT and CDR2 YNNKEL (reference sequence). This CDR3 comprises 15 residues. V lost 2 bases and J 0 bases, leaving 8 bases between the germline ends. For the CDR3, the DNA is TGTGCCAGCAGCCAAAACCACGGCTCTGGAAACACCATATATTTT. Translating it yields CASSQNHGSGNTIYF.

This clone came up once. The chain has TRBV20-1 and TRBJ1-2; tentatively, D is TRBD1 (5 bases). V was cut by 3 bases and J by 0 bases, with 11 bases left in between. CDR3 length: 14 amino acids. Germline V gene data show CDR1 as DFQATT and CDR2 as SNEGSKA (reference sequence). The CDR3, as DNA: TGCAGTGCTAGTTATCAGGGTTCTAACTATGGCTACACCTTC. It yields the protein CSASYQGSNYGYTF.

This chain joins TRBV12-3 or TRBV12-4 and TRBJ1-2; D unresolved. This CDR3 spans 13 amino acids. V was pared by 3 bases and J by 6 bases, with 11 bases between. CDR3 nucleotides: TGTGCCAGCAGTTTGATGCGGTATGATGGCTACACCTTC. It encodes CASSLMRYDGYTF.

The rearrangement links TRBV9 to TRBJ2-1, with 7 bases that match TRBD2. The CDR3 spans 15 residues. The V gene end was trimmed by 0 bases and the J gene end by 2 bases; junction bases not matched to a gene: 2. The germline V gene has CDR1 SGDLS and CDR2 YYNGEE. This CDR3 is CASSVEGLAYNEQFF. The CDR3, as DNA: TGTGCCAGCAGCGTAGAAGGACTAGCCTACAATGAGCAGTTCTTC.

V usage is TRBV18 and J usage is TRBJ1-3; tentative D call: TRBD1 (5 bases). Looked up from germline, CDR1 is KGHSH and CDR2 is LQKENI. V gave up 4 bases and J gave up 0 bases, with 13 bases separating them. The CDR3 consists of 16 residues. The CDR3 loop reads CASSRATVDSGNTIYF. The DNA of the CDR3 is TGTGCCAGCTCACGAGCGACAGTCGACTCTGGAAACACCATATATTTT. The full variable domain, with the rest looked up from reference TRBV18 and TRBJ1-3, is NAGVMQNPRHLVRRRGQEARLRCSPMKGHSHVYWYRQLPEEGLKFMVYLQKENIIDESGMPKERFSAEFPKEGPSILRIQQVVRGDSAAYFCASSRATVDSGNTIYFGEGSWLTVV.

The rearrangement links TRBV20-1 to TRBJ2-7; 9 nucleotides align to TRBD2. Germline V CDR1 and CDR2: DFQATT, SNEGSKA (reference sequence). V lost 3 bases to trimming and J lost 7 bases; unmatched junction nucleotides: 10. The CDR3 is 14 amino acids. Here the CDR3 reads CSASSSGILLEQYF. CDR3 DNA: TGCAGTGCTAGTTCTAGCGGGATCCTCTTGGAGCAGTACTTC.

The chain is built from TRBV20-1 and TRBJ2-7, with D maybe TRBD1 (6 bases). Looked up from germline, CDR1 is DFQATT and CDR2 is SNEGSKA (reference sequence). The V end lost 5 bases, the J end lost 6 bases, and 11 bases lay between the germline ends. This CDR3 is built from 11 residues. The DNA of the CDR3 is TGCAGTGCTGCCAGGACAGCCGAGCAGTACTTC. It translates to CSAARTAEQYF.

This chain connects TRBV9 to TRBJ2-1, with unresolved D. The CDR3 is 16 amino acids. Trimming left V 0 bases short and J 3 bases short, with 13 bases between. Germline V CDR1 and CDR2: SGDLS, YYNGEE. The DNA of the CDR3 is TGTGCCAGCAGCGTAGAAGCTCACGCCCGCTACAATGAGCAGTTCTTC. Amino acids: CASSVEAHARYNEQFF. Supplemented by reference TRBV9 and TRBJ2-1, the full variable domain reads DSGVTQTPKHLITATGQRVTLRCSPRSGDLSVYWYQQSLDQGLQFLIQYYNGEERAKGNILERFSAQQFPDLHSELNLSSLELGDSALYFCASSVEAHARYNEQFFGPGTRLTVL.

V usage is TRBV7-9 and J usage is TRBJ1-5; 7 bases are a match to TRBD1. CDR3 length equals 14 residues. Trimming removed 5 bases from V and 3 bases from J; junction bases left unmatched: 4. Germline V gene sequence: CDR1 SEHNR, CDR2 FQNEAQ (reference sequence). For the CDR3, the DNA is TGTGCCAGCAGCCCTGGACAGGTCAATCAGCCCCAGCATTTT. This translates into CASSPGQVNQPQHF.

CDR3: CASSRGVEAFF. CDR3 coding DNA: TGCGCCAGCAGCCGCGGAGTTGAAGCTTTCTTT. This rearrangement joins TRBV5-1 to TRBJ1-1; unclear D gene. The germline V gene has CDR1 SGHRS and CDR2 YFSETQ. The V and J ends lost 4 bases and 7 bases respectively, with 8 bases between them. The CDR3 consists of 11 residues.

The rearrangement joins TRBV10-3 to TRBJ1-3; tentatively, D is TRBD1 (5 bases). This CDR3 contains 15 residues. Germline V CDR1 and CDR2: ENHRY, SYGVKD. Trimming took off 7 bases at V and 8 bases at J, with 21 bases between the two ends. CDR3 sequence (DNA): TGTGCCATCACCGGTCAGGGTTATCTTCGGGACACCATATATTTT. Protein sequence: CAITGQGYLRDTIYF.

This clone was counted once. V gene TRBV5-1 combines with J gene TRBJ2-2; D gene ambiguous. Between the trimmed V and J ends, which lost 2 bases and 1 base, there was a span of 12 bases. The CDR3 is made up of 16 amino acids. Germline CDR1 is SGHRS and CDR2 is YFSETQ. CDR3 sequence: CASSFQDFLNTGELFF. CDR3 bases: TGCGCCAGCAGCTTTCAGGATTTCCTGAACACCGGGGAGCTGTTTTTT.